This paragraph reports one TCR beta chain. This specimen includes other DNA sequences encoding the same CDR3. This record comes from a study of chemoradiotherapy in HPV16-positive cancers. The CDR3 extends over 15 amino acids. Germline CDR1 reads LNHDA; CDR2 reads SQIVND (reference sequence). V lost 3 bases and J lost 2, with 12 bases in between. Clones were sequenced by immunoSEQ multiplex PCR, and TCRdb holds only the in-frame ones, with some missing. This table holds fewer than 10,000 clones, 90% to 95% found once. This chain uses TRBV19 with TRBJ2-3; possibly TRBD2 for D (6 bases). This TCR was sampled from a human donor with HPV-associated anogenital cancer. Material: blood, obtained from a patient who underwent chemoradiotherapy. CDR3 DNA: TGTGCCAGTAGTATGGCGGGGTCCTTCACAGATACGCAGTATTTT. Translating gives CASSMAGSFTDTQYF.